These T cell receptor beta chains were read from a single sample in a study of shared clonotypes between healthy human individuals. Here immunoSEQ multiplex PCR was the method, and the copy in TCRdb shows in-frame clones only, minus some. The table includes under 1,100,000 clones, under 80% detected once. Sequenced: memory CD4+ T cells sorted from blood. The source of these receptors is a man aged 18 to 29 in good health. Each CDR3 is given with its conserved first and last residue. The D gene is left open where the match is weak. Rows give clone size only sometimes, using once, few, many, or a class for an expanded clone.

cdr3_aa: CASRRGMNTGELFF
cdr3_nt: TGTGCCTCCCGCCGCGGGATGAACACCGGGGAGCTGTTTTTT
clone_size: few
d_call: NA
cdr3_length: 14
v_call: TRBV30
j_call: TRBJ2-2

cdr3_aa: CASRMGQGGGEQYF
cdr3_nt: TGTGCCAGCAGGATGGGACAGGGAGGCGGCGAGCAGTACTTC
clone_size: once
d_call: TRBD1
cdr3_length: 14
v_call: TRBV7-8
j_call: TRBJ2-7

cdr3_aa: CASSSGPKGQETQYF
cdr3_nt: TGTGCCAGTAGTTCGGGCCCCAAGGGGCAAGAGACCCAGTACTTC
clone_size: NA
d_call: NA
cdr3_length: 15
v_call: TRBV19
j_call: TRBJ2-5

cdr3_aa: CASSLVGGAADTQYF
cdr3_nt: TGTGCCAGCAGCTTGGTAGGGGGAGCAGCAGATACGCAGTATTTT
clone_size: NA
d_call: NA
cdr3_length: 15
v_call: TRBV5-6
j_call: TRBJ2-3

cdr3_aa: CASSSSGTRSYEQYF
cdr3_nt: TGTGCCAGTAGTTCTTCCGGGACAAGATCCTACGAGCAGTACTTC
clone_size: few
d_call: NA
cdr3_length: 15
v_call: TRBV19
j_call: TRBJ2-7

cdr3_aa: CASRLTGSRSEQYF
cdr3_nt: TGTGCCAGCAGGTTAACAGGGTCTCGATCCGAGCAGTACTTC
clone_size: few
d_call: NA
cdr3_length: 14
v_call: TRBV14
j_call: TRBJ2-7

cdr3_aa: CASSIGSFNQPQHF
cdr3_nt: TGCGCCAGCAGCATAGGGTCCTTCAATCAGCCCCAGCATTTT
clone_size: NA
d_call: NA
cdr3_length: 14
v_call: TRBV5-1
j_call: TRBJ1-5

cdr3_aa: CASSFEGLNTGELFF
cdr3_nt: TGCGCCAGCAGCTTTGAGGGACTTAACACCGGGGAGCTGTTTTTT
clone_size: NA
d_call: NA
cdr3_length: 15
v_call: TRBV5-1
j_call: TRBJ2-2

cdr3_aa: CASRTGTDAYEQYF
cdr3_nt: TGTGCCAGCAGAACCGGGACTGACGCCTACGAGCAGTACTTC
clone_size: NA
d_call: NA
cdr3_length: 14
v_call: TRBV5-6
j_call: TRBJ2-7

cdr3_aa: CASSLDQGLGSTDTQYF
cdr3_nt: TGTGCCAGCAGCTTAGATCAGGGCCTAGGAAGCACAGATACGCAGTATTTT
clone_size: NA
d_call: NA
cdr3_length: 17
v_call: TRBV11-2
j_call: TRBJ2-3

cdr3_aa: CASSARQGLTSPLHF
cdr3_nt: TGTGCCAGCAGCGCAAGACAGGGGTTAACTTCACCCCTCCACTTT
clone_size: NA
d_call: TRBD1
cdr3_length: 15
v_call: TRBV9
j_call: TRBJ1-6

cdr3_aa: CASSLLAVGYEQFF
cdr3_nt: TGTGCCAGCAGCTTACTAGCGGTAGGCTATGAGCAGTTCTTC
clone_size: NA
d_call: TRBD2
cdr3_length: 14
v_call: TRBV7-9
j_call: TRBJ2-1

cdr3_aa: CASSFVGYGYTF
cdr3_nt: TGTGCCAGTAGCTTTGTAGGGTACGGCTACACCTTC
clone_size: few
d_call: NA
cdr3_length: 12
v_call: TRBV19
j_call: TRBJ1-2

cdr3_aa: CASSISSGGLYEQYF
cdr3_nt: TGTGCCAGCAGCATTTCTAGCGGGGGGCTCTACGAGCAGTACTTC
clone_size: NA
d_call: TRBD2
cdr3_length: 15
v_call: TRBV2
j_call: TRBJ2-7

cdr3_aa: CASTEGRGVGQPQHF
cdr3_nt: TGTGCCAGTACGGAGGGGAGGGGGGTAGGTCAGCCCCAGCATTTT
clone_size: few
d_call: NA
cdr3_length: 15
v_call: TRBV19
j_call: TRBJ1-5

cdr3_aa: CASSLAVDSYEQYF
cdr3_nt: TGTGCCAGTAGTCTTGCCGTAGACTCCTACGAGCAGTACTTC
clone_size: many
d_call: NA
cdr3_length: 14
v_call: TRBV19
j_call: TRBJ2-7

cdr3_aa: CASSFQAGYYNEQFF
cdr3_nt: TGTGCCAGCAGCTTTCAGGCCGGCTACTACAATGAGCAGTTCTTC
clone_size: NA
d_call: NA
cdr3_length: 15
v_call: TRBV11-1
j_call: TRBJ2-1

cdr3_aa: CASSLVGESYNEQFF
cdr3_nt: TGCGCCAGCAGCTTGGTAGGGGAATCCTACAATGAGCAGTTCTTC
clone_size: NA
d_call: NA
cdr3_length: 15
v_call: TRBV5-1
j_call: TRBJ2-1

cdr3_aa: CASSRLSGSEQYF
cdr3_nt: TGTGCCAGCAGCCGACTTAGCGGGAGCGAGCAGTACTTC
clone_size: NA
d_call: TRBD2
cdr3_length: 13
v_call: TRBV14
j_call: TRBJ2-7

cdr3_aa: CASRLRANTEAFF
cdr3_nt: TGTGCCAGCAGACTTCGGGCGAACACTGAAGCTTTCTTT
clone_size: NA
d_call: NA
cdr3_length: 13
v_call: TRBV6-5
j_call: TRBJ1-1

cdr3_aa: CASSYGQGVYGYTF
cdr3_nt: TGTGCCAGCAGTTACGGACAGGGCGTCTATGGCTACACCTTC
clone_size: few
d_call: TRBD1
cdr3_length: 14
v_call: TRBV6-6
j_call: TRBJ1-2

cdr3_aa: CASSLVIAGGRETQYF
cdr3_nt: TGTGCCAGCAGCTTAGTTATCGCGGGAGGGCGGGAGACCCAGTACTTC
clone_size: NA
d_call: TRBD2
cdr3_length: 16
v_call: TRBV7-2
j_call: TRBJ2-5

cdr3_aa: CASSGEGGGYGYTF
cdr3_nt: TGTGCCAGCAGTGGGGAAGGTGGGGGTTATGGCTACACCTTC
clone_size: NA
d_call: NA
cdr3_length: 14
v_call: TRBV2
j_call: TRBJ1-2

cdr3_aa: CAISVGQESSYEQYF
cdr3_nt: TGTGCCATCAGTGTGGGACAGGAGAGCTCCTACGAGCAGTACTTC
clone_size: once
d_call: TRBD1
cdr3_length: 15
v_call: TRBV10-3
j_call: TRBJ2-7

cdr3_aa: CASRDNSPLHF
cdr3_nt: TGTGCCAGCAGAGATAATTCACCCCTCCACTTT
clone_size: many
d_call: NA
cdr3_length: 11
v_call: TRBV28
j_call: TRBJ1-6

cdr3_aa: CASRRQSLLSGANVLTF
cdr3_nt: TGTGCCAGCAGACGACAGTCCCTCCTCTCAGGGGCCAACGTCCTGACTTTC
clone_size: NA
d_call: NA
cdr3_length: 17
v_call: TRBV5-8
j_call: TRBJ2-6

cdr3_aa: CASSQDRVSPLHF
cdr3_nt: TGCGCCAGCAGCCAAGACAGGGTTTCACCCCTCCACTTT
clone_size: few
d_call: NA
cdr3_length: 13
v_call: TRBV4-1
j_call: TRBJ1-6

cdr3_aa: CASSGQTDTQYF
cdr3_nt: TGTGCCAGCAGCGGACAGACAGATACGCAGTATTTT
clone_size: NA
d_call: NA
cdr3_length: 12
v_call: TRBV7-2
j_call: TRBJ2-3

cdr3_aa: CASSLGGGTANYEQYF
cdr3_nt: TGTGCCAGCAGCTTAGGGGGTGGGACAGCTAATTACGAGCAGTACTTC
clone_size: NA
d_call: TRBD1
cdr3_length: 16
v_call: TRBV7-8
j_call: TRBJ2-7

cdr3_aa: CASSLGGGGFIQYF
cdr3_nt: TGTGCCAGCAGCTTGGGTGGTGGAGGGTTCATTCAGTACTTC
clone_size: NA
d_call: NA
cdr3_length: 14
v_call: TRBV5-6
j_call: TRBJ2-4

cdr3_aa: CASSSEGFTDTQYF
cdr3_nt: TGTGCCAGCAGCTCCGAAGGGTTCACAGATACGCAGTATTTT
clone_size: NA
d_call: NA
cdr3_length: 14
v_call: TRBV7-2
j_call: TRBJ2-3

cdr3_aa: CASSDRGLSYGYTF
cdr3_nt: TGTGCCAGCAGTGACAGGGGTCTGAGCTATGGCTACACCTTC
clone_size: NA
d_call: NA
cdr3_length: 14
v_call: TRBV6-1
j_call: TRBJ1-2